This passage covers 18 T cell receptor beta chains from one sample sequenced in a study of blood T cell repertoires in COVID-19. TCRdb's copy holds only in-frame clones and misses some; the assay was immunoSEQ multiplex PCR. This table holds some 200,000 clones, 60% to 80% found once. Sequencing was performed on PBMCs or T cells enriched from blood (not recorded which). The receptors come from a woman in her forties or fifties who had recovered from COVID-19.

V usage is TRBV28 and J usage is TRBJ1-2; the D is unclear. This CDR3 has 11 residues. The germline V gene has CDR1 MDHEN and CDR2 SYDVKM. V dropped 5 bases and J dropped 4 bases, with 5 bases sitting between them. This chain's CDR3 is CASSGSYGYTF. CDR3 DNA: TGTGCCAGCAGTGGTAGCTATGGCTACACCTTC.

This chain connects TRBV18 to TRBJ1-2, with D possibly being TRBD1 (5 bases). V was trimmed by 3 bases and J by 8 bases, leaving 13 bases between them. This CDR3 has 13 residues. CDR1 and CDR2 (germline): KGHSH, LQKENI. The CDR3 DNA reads TGTGCCAGCTCACCGGGTTTGCAGGGCGGCTACACCTTC. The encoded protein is CASSPGLQGGYTF.

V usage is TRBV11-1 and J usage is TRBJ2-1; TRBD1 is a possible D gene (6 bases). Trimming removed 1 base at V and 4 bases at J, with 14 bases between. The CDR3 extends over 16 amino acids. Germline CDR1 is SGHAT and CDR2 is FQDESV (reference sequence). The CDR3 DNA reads TGTGCCAGCAGCTTAGACGACATAGGGGGATACAATGAGCAGTTCTTC. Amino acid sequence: CASSLDDIGGYNEQFF.

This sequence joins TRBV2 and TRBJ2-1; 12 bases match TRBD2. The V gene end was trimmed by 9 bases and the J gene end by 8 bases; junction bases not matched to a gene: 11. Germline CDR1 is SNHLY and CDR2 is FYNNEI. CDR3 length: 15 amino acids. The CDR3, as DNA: TGTGCCAGTAGGATTATGGGACTAGCGGGCGATGAGCAGTTCTTC. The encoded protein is CASRIMGLAGDEQFF.

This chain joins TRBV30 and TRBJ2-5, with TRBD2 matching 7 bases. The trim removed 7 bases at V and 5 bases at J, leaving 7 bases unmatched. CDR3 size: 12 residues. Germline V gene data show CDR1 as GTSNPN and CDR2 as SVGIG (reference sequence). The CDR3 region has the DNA TGTGCCTTCGGACTAGTAATGGAGACCCAGTACTTC. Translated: CAFGLVMETQYF. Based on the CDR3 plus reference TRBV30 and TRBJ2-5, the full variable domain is SQTIHQWPATLVQPVGSPLSLECTVEGTSNPNLYWYRQAAGRGLQLLFYSVGIGQISSEVPQNLSASRPQDRQFILSSKKLLLSDSGFYLCAFGLVMETQYFGPGTRLLVL.

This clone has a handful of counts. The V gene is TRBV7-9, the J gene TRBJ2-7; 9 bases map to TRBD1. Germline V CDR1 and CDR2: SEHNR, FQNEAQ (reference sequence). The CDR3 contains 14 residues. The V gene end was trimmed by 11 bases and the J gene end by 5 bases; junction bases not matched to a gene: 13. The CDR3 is CACTVRDRADEQYF. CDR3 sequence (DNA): TGTGCCTGCACCGTCCGGGACAGGGCCGACGAGCAGTACTTC.

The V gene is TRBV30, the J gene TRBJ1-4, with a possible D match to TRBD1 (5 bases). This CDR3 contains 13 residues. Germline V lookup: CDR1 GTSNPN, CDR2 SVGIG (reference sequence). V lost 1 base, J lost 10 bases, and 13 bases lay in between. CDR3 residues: CAWSGGGGGKLFF. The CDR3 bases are TGTGCCTGGAGTGGAGGAGGCGGGGGAAAACTGTTTTTT. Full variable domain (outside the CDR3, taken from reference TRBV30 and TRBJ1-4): SQTIHQWPATLVQPVGSPLSLECTVEGTSNPNLYWYRQAAGRGLQLLFYSVGIGQISSEVPQNLSASRPQDRQFILSSKKLLLSDSGFYLCAWSGGGGGKLFFGSGTQLSVL.

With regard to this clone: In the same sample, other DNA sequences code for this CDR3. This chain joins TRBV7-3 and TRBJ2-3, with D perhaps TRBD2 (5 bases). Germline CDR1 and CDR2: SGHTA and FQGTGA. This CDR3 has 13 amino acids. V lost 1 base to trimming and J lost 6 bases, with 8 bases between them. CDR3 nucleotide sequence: TGTGCCAGCAGCTTAAATAGCGTGGATACGCAGTATTTT. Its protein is CASSLNSVDTQYF.

The CDR3 loop is CASSLVQEAFF. CDR3 coding DNA: TGTGCCAGCAGCTTAGTCCAAGAAGCTTTCTTT. This chain joins TRBV7-9 and TRBJ1-1; D is undetermined. CDR3 size: 11 residues. Trimming left V 1 base short and J 8 bases short, with 5 bases between. The germline gives CDR1 SEHNR, CDR2 FQNEAQ (reference sequence). The full variable domain, in which reference TRBV7-9 and TRBJ1-1 provide the parts outside the CDR3, is DTGVSQNPRHKITKRGQNVTFRCDPISEHNRLYWYRQTLGQGPEFLTYFQNEAQLEKSRLLSDRFSAERPKGSFSTLEIQRTEQGDSAMYLCASSLVQEAFFGQGTRLTVV.

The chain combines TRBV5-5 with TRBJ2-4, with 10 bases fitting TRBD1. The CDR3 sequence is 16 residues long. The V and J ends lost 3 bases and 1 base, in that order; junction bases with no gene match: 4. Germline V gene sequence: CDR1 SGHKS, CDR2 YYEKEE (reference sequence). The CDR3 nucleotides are TGTGCCAGCAGCTCGACAGGGGGCAGGGCCAAAAACATTCAGTACTTC. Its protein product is CASSSTGGRAKNIQYF.

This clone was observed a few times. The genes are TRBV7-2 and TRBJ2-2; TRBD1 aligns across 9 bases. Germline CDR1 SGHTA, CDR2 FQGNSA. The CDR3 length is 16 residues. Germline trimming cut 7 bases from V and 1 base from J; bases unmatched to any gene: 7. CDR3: CASTLGGQGNTGELFF. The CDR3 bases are TGTGCCAGCACCCTAGGGGGACAGGGGAACACCGGGGAGCTGTTTTTT.

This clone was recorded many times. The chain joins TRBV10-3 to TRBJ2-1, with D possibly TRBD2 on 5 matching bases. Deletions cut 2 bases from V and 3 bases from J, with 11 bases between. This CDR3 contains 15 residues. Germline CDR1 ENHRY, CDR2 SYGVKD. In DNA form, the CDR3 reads TGTGCCATCAGTGAGGGACTTCGGGACTACAATGAGCAGTTCTTC. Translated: CAISEGLRDYNEQFF.

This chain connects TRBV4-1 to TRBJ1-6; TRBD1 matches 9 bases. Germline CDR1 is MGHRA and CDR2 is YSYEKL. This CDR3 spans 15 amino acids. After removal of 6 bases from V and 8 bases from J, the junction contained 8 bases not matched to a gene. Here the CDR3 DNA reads TGCGCCAGCAGGGTTCGGGACAGGGAAGATTCACCCCTCCACTTT. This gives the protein CASRVRDREDSPLHF.

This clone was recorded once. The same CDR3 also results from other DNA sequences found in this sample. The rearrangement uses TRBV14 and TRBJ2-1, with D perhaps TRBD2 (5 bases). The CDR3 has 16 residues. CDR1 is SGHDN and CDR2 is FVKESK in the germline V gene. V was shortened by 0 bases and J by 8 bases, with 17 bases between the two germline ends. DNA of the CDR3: TGTGCCAGCAGCCAAGATCGCAGCCCCGGTAGCGATGAGCAGTTCTTC. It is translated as CASSQDRSPGSDEQFF.

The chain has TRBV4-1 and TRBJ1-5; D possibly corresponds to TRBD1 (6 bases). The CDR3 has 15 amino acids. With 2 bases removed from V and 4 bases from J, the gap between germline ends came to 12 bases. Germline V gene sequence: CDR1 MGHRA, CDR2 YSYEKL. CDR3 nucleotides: TGCGCCAGCAGCCAATCTCAACAGGGTAATCAGCCCCAGCATTTT. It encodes CASSQSQQGNQPQHF.

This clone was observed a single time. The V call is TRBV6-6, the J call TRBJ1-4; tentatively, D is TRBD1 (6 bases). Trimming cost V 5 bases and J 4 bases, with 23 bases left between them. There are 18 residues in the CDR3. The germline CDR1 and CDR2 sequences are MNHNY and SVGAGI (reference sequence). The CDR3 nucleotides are TGTGCCAGCAGTCGGGACCTACCTACAGGGATGATTAATGAAAAACTGTTTTTT. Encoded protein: CASSRDLPTGMINEKLFF.

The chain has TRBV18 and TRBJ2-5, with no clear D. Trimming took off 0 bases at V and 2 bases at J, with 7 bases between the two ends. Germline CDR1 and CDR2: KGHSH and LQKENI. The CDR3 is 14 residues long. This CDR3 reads CASSPPSEQETQYF. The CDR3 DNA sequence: TGTGCCAGCTCACCACCATCGGAGCAAGAGACCCAGTACTTC.

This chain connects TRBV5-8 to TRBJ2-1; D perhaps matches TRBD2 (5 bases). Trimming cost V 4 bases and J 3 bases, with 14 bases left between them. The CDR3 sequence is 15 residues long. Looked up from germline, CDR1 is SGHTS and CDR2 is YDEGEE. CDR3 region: CASSRGIDYYNEQFF. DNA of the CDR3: TGTGCCAGCAGCCGTGGGATAGACTACTACAATGAGCAGTTCTTC.